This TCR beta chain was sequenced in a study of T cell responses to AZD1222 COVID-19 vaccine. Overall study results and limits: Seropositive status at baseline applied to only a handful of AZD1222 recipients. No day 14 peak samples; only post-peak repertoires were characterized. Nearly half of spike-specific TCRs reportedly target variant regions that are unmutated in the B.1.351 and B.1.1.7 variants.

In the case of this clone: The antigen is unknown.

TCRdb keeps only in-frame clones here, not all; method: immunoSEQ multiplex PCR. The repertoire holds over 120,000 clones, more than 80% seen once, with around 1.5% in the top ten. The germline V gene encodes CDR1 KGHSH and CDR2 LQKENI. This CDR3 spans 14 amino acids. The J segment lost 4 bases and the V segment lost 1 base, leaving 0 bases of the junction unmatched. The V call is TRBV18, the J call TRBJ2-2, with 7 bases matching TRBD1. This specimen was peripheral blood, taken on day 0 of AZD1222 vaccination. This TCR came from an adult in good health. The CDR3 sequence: CASSPRDSTGELFF. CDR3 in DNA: TGTGCCAGCTCACCACGGGACAGCACCGGGGAGCTGTTTTTT.